This TCR beta chain comes out of a study of CD8 T cells in Susac syndrome. Random hexamers were used to reverse transcribe the RNA input (about 0.5 to 1 ug). TCRdb re-called the immunoSEQ multiplex PCR reads with MiXCR, one entry per CDR3 protein. The sample lists about 130,000 distinct CDR3 sequences, around 96% occurring once. About this clonotype itself: Its antigen is currently unknown.

Whole-study results and caveats: That the number of individuals in its TCR sequencing and HLA analysis was relatively small was acknowledged by the study.

It was healthy donors who served as the controls, matched for age and sex. The CD8+ and CD4+ T cells were isolated magnetically using a negative isolation approach, whereas the TEMRA cells were enriched by FACS. Germline lookup yields CDR1 SGHRS and CDR2 YFSETQ. The CDR3 has 16 amino acids. V dropped 5 bases and J dropped 0 bases, with 15 bases sitting between them. The rearrangement joins TRBV5-1 to TRBJ2-1; D may correspond to TRBD1 or TRBD2 (5 bases each). The sequence was collected from a human donor in good health. Sequencing used CD4+ T cells from PBMCs. The DNA of the CDR3 is TGCGCCAGCAGGATTGGTGCAGGGAGCTCCTACAATGAGCAGTTCTTC. Amino acids: CASRIGAGSSYNEQFF.